The source of this TCR beta chain is a study of T cells after yellow fever vaccination. A process of 5'RACE template switching, which added a universal primer site and UMIs, was used to make TCR cDNA. Each CDR3 protein gets one entry after TCRdb re-called the 5' RACE reads with MiXCR. The repertoire holds approximately 510,000 distinct CDR3 sequences, with less than 25% as singletons. Trimming left V 1 base short and J 6 bases short, with 4 bases between. Looked up from germline, CDR1 is SEHNR and CDR2 is FQNEAQ (reference sequence). The CDR3 runs to 12 residues. Here the sequenced sample was PBMCs, taken 20 to 25 days after the first yellow fever vaccination. This clonotype originated in a man aged 18 to 29 who received the YFV17D yellow fever vaccine. This sequence joins TRBV7-9 and TRBJ1-5; D gene unclear. CDR3 nucleotide sequence: TGTGCCAGCAGCTTAGAACGTCAGCCCCAGCATTTT. Its translation: CASSLERQPQHF.